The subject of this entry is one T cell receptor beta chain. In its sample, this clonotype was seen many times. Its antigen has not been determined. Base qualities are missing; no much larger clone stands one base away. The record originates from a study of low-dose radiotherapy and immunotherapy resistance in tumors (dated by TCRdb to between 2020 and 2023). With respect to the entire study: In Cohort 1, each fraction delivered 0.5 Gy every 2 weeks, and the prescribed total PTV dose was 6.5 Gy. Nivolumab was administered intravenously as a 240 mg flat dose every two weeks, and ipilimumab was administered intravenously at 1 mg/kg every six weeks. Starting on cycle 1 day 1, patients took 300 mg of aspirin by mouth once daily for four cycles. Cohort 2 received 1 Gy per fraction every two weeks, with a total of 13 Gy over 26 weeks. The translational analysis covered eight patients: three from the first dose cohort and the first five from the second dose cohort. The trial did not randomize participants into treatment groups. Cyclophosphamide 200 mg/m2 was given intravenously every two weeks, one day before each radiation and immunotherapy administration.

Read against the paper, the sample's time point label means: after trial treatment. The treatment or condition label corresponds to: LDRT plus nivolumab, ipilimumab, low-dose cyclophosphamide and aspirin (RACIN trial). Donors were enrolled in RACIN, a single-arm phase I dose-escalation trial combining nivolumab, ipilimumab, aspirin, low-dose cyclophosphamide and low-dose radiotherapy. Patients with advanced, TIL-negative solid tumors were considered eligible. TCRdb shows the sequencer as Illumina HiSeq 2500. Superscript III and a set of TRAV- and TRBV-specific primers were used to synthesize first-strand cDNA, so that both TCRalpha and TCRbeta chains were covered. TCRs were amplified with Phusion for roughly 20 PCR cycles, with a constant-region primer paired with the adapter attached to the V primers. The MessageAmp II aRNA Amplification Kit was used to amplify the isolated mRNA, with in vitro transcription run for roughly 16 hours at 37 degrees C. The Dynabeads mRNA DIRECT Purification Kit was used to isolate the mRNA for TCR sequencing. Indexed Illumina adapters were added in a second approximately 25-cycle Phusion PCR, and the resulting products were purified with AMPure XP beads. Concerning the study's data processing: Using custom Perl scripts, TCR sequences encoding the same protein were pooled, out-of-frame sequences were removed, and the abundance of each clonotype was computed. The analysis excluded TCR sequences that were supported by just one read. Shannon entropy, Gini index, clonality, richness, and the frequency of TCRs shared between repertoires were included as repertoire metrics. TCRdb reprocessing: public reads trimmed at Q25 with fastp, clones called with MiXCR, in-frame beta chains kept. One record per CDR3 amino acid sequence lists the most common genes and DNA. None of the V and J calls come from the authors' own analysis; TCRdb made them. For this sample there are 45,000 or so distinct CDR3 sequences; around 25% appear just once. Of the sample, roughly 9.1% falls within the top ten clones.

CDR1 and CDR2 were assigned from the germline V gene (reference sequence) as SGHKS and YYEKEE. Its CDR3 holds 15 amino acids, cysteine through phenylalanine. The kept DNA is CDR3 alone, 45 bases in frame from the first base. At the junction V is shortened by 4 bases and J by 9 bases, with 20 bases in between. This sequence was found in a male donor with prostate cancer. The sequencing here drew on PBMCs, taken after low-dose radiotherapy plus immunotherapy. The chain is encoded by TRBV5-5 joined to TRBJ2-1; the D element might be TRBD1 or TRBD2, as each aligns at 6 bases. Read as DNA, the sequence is TGTGCCAGCAGCGCTCTGTGGGGGGCCTCTGGTGAGCAGTTCTTC. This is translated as CASSALWGASGEQFF.